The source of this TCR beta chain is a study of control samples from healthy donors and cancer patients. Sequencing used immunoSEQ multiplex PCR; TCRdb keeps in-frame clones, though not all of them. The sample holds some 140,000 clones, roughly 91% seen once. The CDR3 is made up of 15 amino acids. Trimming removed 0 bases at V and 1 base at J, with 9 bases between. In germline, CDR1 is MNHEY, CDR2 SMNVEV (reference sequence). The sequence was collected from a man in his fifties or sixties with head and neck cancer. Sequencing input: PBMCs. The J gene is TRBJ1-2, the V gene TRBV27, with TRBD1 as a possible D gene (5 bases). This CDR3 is CASSLSRGINYGYTF. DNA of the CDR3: TGTGCCAGCAGTTTATCGAGGGGAATTAACTATGGCTACACCTTC.